This T cell receptor beta chain was captured in a study of blood T cell repertoires in COVID-19. Assay used: immunoSEQ multiplex PCR; TCRdb lists only in-frame clones, some missing. This sample carries about 210,000 clones, roughly 85% of them seen once, and the ten largest clones take around 20%. The CDR3 has 15 residues. Germline V gives CDR1 PRHDT, CDR2 FYEKMQ (reference sequence). Deletions cut 1 base from V and 2 bases from J, with 11 bases between. Categorization into cohorts depended on clinical history that participants reported. Sequenced material: PBMCs or T cells enriched from blood (not recorded which). The chain recombines TRBV13 with TRBJ1-2; D perhaps matches TRBD1 (6 bases). The TCR sequence derives from a man between 35 and 55 years old who had recovered from COVID-19. In DNA form, the CDR3 reads TGTGCCAGCAGCTTAGCCGAGGACAGCAACTATGGCTACACCTTC. Translated: CASSLAEDSNYGYTF.